This T cell receptor (beta chain) emerged from a study of blood T cell repertoires in COVID-19. Produced via immunoSEQ multiplex PCR; TCRdb's table is partial and in-frame only. Altogether approximately 250,000 clones are present, 86% being singletons, with the ten largest covering roughly 5.2%. This clone was observed a handful of times. The sequence was collected from an elderly woman with COVID-19, enrolled during active disease. Material: peripheral blood.

For the CDR3, the DNA is TGTGCCAGCAGTTGGGCAAACAATTCACCCCTCCACTTT. Protein product: CASSWANNSPLHF. The V and J genes are TRBV27 and TRBJ1-6; D unresolved. Looked up from germline, CDR1 is MNHEY and CDR2 is SMNVEV (reference sequence). Trimming left V 4 bases short and J 7 bases short, with 8 bases between. This CDR3 contains 13 residues.